This TCR beta chain was recorded in a study of OX40 agonist ivuxolimab in advanced cancers. In the study overall: Ivuxolimab, an antibody that agonizes OX40 (CD134), was administered to the patients. Each dose-escalation patient presented with hepatocellular carcinoma, melanoma, renal cell or head and neck cancer.

Overall study findings and caveats: Those patients achieving a partial response at 0.1-3.0 mg/kg showed among the lowest clonal expansion.

This clone was found once. The antigen remains unidentified. Peripheral blood came from all dose cohorts at three timepoints. Here immunoSEQ multiplex PCR was the method, and the copy in TCRdb shows in-frame clones only, minus some. The table has about 82,000 clones, over 85% seen once. The receptor's source is an adult with an advanced solid tumor such as melanoma, head and neck, liver or kidney cancer. The sequenced sample was CD4+ or CD8+ T cells sorted from blood, obtained in a trial of the OX40 agonist ivuxolimab.

The DNA of the CDR3 is TGTGCCAGCACTCGGGGGGGCTCTGGGGCCAACGTCCTGACTTTC. It specifies CASTRGGSGANVLTF. The chain carries TRBV11-3 and TRBJ2-6; TRBD2 aligns across 8 bases. Germline trimming cut 7 bases from V and 0 bases from J; bases unmatched to any gene: 2. CDR3 length equals 15 residues. Germline V gives CDR1 SGHNT, CDR2 YENEEA.